This TCR beta chain was profiled in a study of response to subunit inactivated influenza vaccine. CDR3 length: 13 residues. The ends were cut back, 4 bases at V and 8 bases at J, with 14 bases in the middle. TCRdb re-derived calls from the RT-PCR reads in MiXCR, one entry per CDR3 protein. The sample includes 650,000 to 800,000 distinct CDR3 sequences, approximately 15% of them seen just once. The material was PBMCs from blood, obtained less than 15 days before vaccination. The genes are TRBV12-3 or TRBV12-4 and TRBJ1-2, with D possibly TRBD1 on 6 matching bases. The clonotype comes from a man aged 50-60 years who received an inactivated influenza vaccine. CDR3 residues: CASSSRRTEGYTF. The CDR3 nucleotides are TGTGCCAGCAGTTCCCGTAGGACAGAAGGCTACACCTTC.